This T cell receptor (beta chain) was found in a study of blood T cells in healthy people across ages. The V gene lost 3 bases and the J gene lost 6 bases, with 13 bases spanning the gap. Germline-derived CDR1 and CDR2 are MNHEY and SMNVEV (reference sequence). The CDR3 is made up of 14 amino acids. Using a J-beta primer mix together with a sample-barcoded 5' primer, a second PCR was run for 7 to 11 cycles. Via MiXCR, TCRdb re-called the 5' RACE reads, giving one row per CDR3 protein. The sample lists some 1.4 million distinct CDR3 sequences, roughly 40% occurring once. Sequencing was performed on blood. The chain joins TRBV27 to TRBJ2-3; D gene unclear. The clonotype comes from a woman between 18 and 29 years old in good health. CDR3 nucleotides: TGTGCCAGCAGTTTCCGAGTAATCGGGGATACGCAGTATTTT. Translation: CASSFRVIGDTQYF.